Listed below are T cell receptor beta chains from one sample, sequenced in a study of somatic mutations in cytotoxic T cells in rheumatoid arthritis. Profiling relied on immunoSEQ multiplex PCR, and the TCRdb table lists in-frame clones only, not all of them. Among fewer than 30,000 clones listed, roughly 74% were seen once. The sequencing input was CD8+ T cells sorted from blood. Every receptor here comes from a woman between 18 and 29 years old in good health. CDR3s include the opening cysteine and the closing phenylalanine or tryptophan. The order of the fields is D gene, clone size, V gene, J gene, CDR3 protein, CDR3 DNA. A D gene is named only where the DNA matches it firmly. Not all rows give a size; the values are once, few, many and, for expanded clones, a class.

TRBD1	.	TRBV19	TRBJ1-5	CASSIGTGGNQPQHF	TGTGCCAGTAGTATAGGGACAGGGGGCAACCAGCCCCAGCATTTT
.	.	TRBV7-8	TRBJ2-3	CASSSNTDTQYF	TGTGCCAGCAGCTCGAACACAGATACGCAGTATTTT
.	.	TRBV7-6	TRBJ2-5	CASSLVGIQETQYF	TGTGCCAGCAGCCTAGTGGGTATACAAGAGACCCAGTACTTC
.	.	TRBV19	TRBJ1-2	CASSPLGGVDYGYTF	TGTGCCAGTAGTCCCTTGGGCGGGGTGGACTATGGCTACACCTTC
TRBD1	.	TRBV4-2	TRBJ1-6	CASSQGQGNSPLHF	TGTGCCAGCAGCCAAGGACAGGGGAATTCACCCCTCCACTTT
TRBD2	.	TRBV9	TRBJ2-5	CASSAPYRGGTQYF	TGTGCCAGCAGCGCACCCTACCGGGGGGGGACCCAGTACTTC
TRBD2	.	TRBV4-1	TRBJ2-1	CASSHWTSGSGEQFF	TGCGCCAGCAGCCATTGGACTAGCGGGAGCGGGGAGCAGTTCTTC
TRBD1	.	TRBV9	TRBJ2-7	CASSVATGGTYEQYF	TGTGCCAGCAGCGTAGCGACAGGGGGCACCTACGAGCAGTACTTC
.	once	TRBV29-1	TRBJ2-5	CSGIQETQYF	TGCAGCGGGATACAAGAGACCCAGTACTTC
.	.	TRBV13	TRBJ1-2	CASSRGDLYGYTF	TGTGCCAGCAGCCGGGGGGACCTCTATGGCTACACCTTC
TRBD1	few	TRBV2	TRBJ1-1	CASSYTGVNTEAFF	TGTGCCAGCAGTTATACAGGGGTCAACACTGAAGCTTTCTTT
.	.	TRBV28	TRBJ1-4	CASSLWLEKLFF	TGTGCCAGCAGTTTATGGCTTGAAAAACTGTTTTTT
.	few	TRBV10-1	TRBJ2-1	CASSDSTGNEQFF	TGCGCCAGCAGTGATTCTACTGGCAATGAGCAGTTCTTC
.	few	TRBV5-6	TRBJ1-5	CASSLFVRGDQPQHF	TGTGCCAGCAGCTTGTTCGTCAGGGGTGATCAGCCCCAGCATTTT
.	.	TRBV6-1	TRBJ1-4	CASGDFGVGAANEKLFF	TGTGCCAGCGGTGACTTCGGGGTAGGGGCGGCTAATGAAAAACTGTTTTTT
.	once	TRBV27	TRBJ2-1	CASSLGRDSYNEQFF	TGTGCCAGCAGTTTAGGGCGGGACTCCTACAATGAGCAGTTCTTC
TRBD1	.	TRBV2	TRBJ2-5	CASRPRGRETQYF	TGTGCCAGCAGACCCAGGGGGCGAGAGACCCAGTACTTC
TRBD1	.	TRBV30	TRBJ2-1	CAWNQGDNYNEQFF	TGTGCCTGGAATCAGGGGGACAACTACAATGAGCAGTTCTTC
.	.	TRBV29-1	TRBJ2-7	CSVYSILSYEQYF	TGCAGCGTTTACTCTATTCTCTCCTACGAGCAGTACTTC
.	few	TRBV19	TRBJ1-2	CASSPTGTLVGYTF	TGTGCCAGTAGTCCGACCGGGACATTGGTCGGCTACACCTTC
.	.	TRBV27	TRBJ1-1	CASRPQVPSHEAFF	TGTGCCAGCAGACCACAGGTCCCAAGTCATGAAGCTTTCTTT
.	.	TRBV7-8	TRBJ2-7	CASSFPQVPSSYEQYF	TGTGCCAGCAGCTTTCCCCAGGTTCCGAGCTCCTACGAGCAGTACTTC
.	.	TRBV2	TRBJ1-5	CASSDSGSNQPQHF	TGTGCCAGCAGTGATTCAGGGAGCAATCAGCCCCAGCATTTT
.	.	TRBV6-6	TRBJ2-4	CASSPQGRNIQYF	TGTGCCAGCAGCCCACAGGGGAGGAACATTCAGTACTTC
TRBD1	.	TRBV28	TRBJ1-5	CASSRDRGRRGNQPQHF	TGTGCCAGCAGCCGGGACAGGGGGCGCCGGGGCAATCAGCCCCAGCATTTT
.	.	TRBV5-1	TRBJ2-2	CASSLGRSITGELFF	TGCGCCAGCAGCCTAGGCAGGTCGATCACCGGGGAGCTGTTTTTT
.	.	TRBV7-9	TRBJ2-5	CASSSTRETQYF	TGTGCCAGCAGCTCGACAAGGGAGACCCAGTACTTC
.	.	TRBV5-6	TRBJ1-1	CASSLSGPGVNTEAFF	TGTGCCAGCAGCTTGTCGGGCCCAGGGGTGAACACTGAAGCTTTCTTT
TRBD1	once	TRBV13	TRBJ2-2	CASSYGTANTGELFF	TGTGCCAGCAGCTATGGGACAGCGAACACCGGGGAGCTGTTTTTT
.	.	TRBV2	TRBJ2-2	CASSEARDNFSGELFF	TGTGCCAGCAGTGAAGCGCGGGACAACTTCTCCGGGGAGCTGTTTTTT
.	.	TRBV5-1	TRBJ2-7	CASSLARGDAYEQYF	TGCGCCAGCAGCTTGGCCAGGGGGGATGCCTACGAGCAGTACTTC
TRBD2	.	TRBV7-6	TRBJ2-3	CASSLTSGRDTQYF	TGTGCCAGCAGCCTGACTAGCGGGAGAGATACGCAGTATTTT
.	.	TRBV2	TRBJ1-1	CASPTGRETGNTEAFF	TGTGCCAGCCCTACGGGAAGGGAAACCGGAAACACTGAAGCTTTCTTT
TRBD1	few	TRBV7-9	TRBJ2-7	CASSGGDRGYEQYF	TGTGCCAGCAGCGGGGGGGACAGGGGGTACGAGCAGTACTTC
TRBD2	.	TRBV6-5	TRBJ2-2	CASSYGPGLGTGELFF	TGTGCCAGCAGTTACGGTCCGGGACTAGGCACCGGGGAGCTGTTTTTT
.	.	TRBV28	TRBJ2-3	CASSATDTQYF	TGTGCCAGCAGTGCCACAGATACGCAGTATTTT
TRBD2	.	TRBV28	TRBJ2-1	CASSSATSGGAREQFF	TGTGCCAGCAGTTCAGCGACTAGCGGGGGGGCCCGGGAGCAGTTCTTC
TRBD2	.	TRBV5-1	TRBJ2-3	CASSLGIAGVTDTQYF	TGCGCCAGCAGCTTGGGGATAGCGGGGGTCACAGATACGCAGTATTTT
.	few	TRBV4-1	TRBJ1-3	CASSQGAQAGNTIYF	TGCGCCAGCAGCCAAGGAGCCCAGGCCGGGAACACCATATATTTT
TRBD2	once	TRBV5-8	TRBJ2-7	CASSLGTGTRGYEQYF	TGTGCCAGCAGCTTGGGAACCGGGACTAGGGGCTACGAGCAGTACTTC
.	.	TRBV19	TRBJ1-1	CASSWPNTEAFF	TGTGCCAGTAGTTGGCCAAACACTGAAGCTTTCTTT
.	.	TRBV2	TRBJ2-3	CASQGGDSTDTQYF	TGTGCCAGTCAGGGGGGGGATAGCACAGATACGCAGTATTTT
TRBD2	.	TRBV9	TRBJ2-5	CASSVSGGAMETQYF	TGTGCCAGCAGCGTTAGCGGGGGGGCGATGGAGACCCAGTACTTC
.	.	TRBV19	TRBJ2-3	CASSIRGDTQYF	TGTGCCAGTAGTATCCGAGGAGATACGCAGTATTTT
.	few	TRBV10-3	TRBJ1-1	CAISESGTQARAFF	TGTGCCATCAGTGAGTCGGGGACCCAAGCTCGAGCTTTCTTT
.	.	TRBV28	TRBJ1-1	CASRWGGPTEAFF	TGTGCCAGCAGATGGGGGGGCCCCACTGAAGCTTTCTTT
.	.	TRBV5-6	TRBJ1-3	CASSPGQLRDTIYF	TGTGCCAGCAGCCCTGGACAGCTTAGGGACACCATATATTTT
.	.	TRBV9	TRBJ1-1	CASSEGRGTEAFF	TGTGCCAGCAGCGAAGGGAGAGGGACTGAAGCTTTCTTT
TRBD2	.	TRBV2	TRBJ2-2	CASKETSGSPLGSGELFF	TGTGCCAGCAAGGAGACTAGCGGGAGTCCCCTAGGGTCCGGGGAGCTGTTTTTT
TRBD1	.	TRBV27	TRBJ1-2	CASSFGDRGFYTF	TGTGCCAGCAGTTTTGGGGACAGGGGTTTCTACACCTTC
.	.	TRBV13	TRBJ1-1	CASSAIPPAGDTEAFF	TGTGCCAGCAGTGCTATCCCACCGGCAGGGGACACTGAAGCTTTCTTT
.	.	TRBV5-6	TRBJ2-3	CASSLVVRGTDTQYF	TGTGCCAGCAGCTTGGTGGTTCGGGGCACAGATACGCAGTATTTT
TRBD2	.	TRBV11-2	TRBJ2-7	CASSISGRPYEQYF	TGTGCCAGCAGCATTAGCGGGAGACCGTACGAGCAGTACTTC